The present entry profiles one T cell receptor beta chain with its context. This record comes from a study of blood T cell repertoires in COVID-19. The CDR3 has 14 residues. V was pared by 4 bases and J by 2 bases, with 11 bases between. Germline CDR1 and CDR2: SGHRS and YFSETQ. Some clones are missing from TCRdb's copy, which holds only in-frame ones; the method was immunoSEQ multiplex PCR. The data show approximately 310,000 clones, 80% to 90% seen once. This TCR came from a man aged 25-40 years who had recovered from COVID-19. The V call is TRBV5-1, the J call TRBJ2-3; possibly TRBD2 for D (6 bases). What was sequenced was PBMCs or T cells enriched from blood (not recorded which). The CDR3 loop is CASSVAEITDTQYF. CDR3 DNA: TGCGCCAGCAGCGTAGCGGAAATCACAGATACGCAGTATTTT.